These 3 T cell receptor gamma chains came from one sample sequenced in a study of gamma delta lymphoproliferative disorders and STAT genes. Sequencing used genomic DNA taken from PBMCs of patients and controls. TCRdb fed the multiplex PCR reads into CATT to redo clone calling. Of 1,500 to 2,000 gamma-chain clones listed, over 8% are singletons. Input material: blood. These receptors were taken from a human donor in good health.

By its share, this clone is medium-sized. V is TRGV9 and J is TRGJ1 or TRGJ2. Because TCRdb records no J gene, it was assigned here through a match of the DNA to germline. Germline V gene data show CDR1 as GITISATS and CDR2 as ISYDGTV (reference sequence). The CDR3 runs 13 residues. V trimming: 3 bases; J trimming: 4 bases; junction bases outside the gene matches: 6. In nucleotides, the CDR3 is TGTGCCTTGTGGGAGTTTGACTATTATAAGAAACTCTTT. It is translated as CALWEFDYYKKLF.

By frequency in the sample, this clone is medium-sized. The sample carries other DNA sequences with the same CDR3. The chain couples TRGV2 to TRGJ1 or TRGJ2. No J gene is reported in TCRdb; it was inferred here by comparing the DNA with germline. J lost 12 bases, V lost 0 bases, and 5 bases had no gene match. The CDR3 is made up of 11 amino acids. CDR1 EGSNGY and CDR2 YDSYNSKV come from the germline V gene. The CDR3 DNA reads as TGTGCCACCTGGGACGGGCCTGGGAAACTCTTT. Translating it yields CATWDGPGKLF.

This clone counts as medium-sized (0.01 to 0.1%). V is TRGV9 and J is TRGJ1 or TRGJ2. As TCRdb names no J gene, one was assigned here on the basis of a DNA match to germline. V shed 0 bases, J shed 7 bases, and the junction held 6 bases outside the gene matches. The germline V gene has CDR1 GITISATS and CDR2 ISYDGTV (reference sequence). The CDR3 totals 13 residues. The CDR3 reads CALWEVPPYKKLF. CDR3 in DNA: TGTGCCTTGTGGGAGGTGCCCCCCTATAAGAAACTCTTT.